This T cell receptor (beta chain) was identified during a study of beta chain features in type 1 diabetes. Of the isolated RNA, all was reverse transcribed, and so the sequenced material was expressed TCRB transcripts. TCRdb's copy holds only in-frame clones and misses some; the assay was immunoSEQ multiplex PCR. Among 300,000 to 400,000 clones, roughly an eighth were seen once, and the ten largest hold 0.017%. Overall study results and limits: For type 1 diabetes patients, VDJ junctions showed fewer insertions and more deletions. PCR, the amplification step, might favor shorter templates, equally in patients and controls. cDNA sequencing could over-represent cells with high TCR expression.

A remark on this clone: What it recognizes is unknown.

The sample was naive CD4+ T cells from blood. The TCR sequence derives from a man younger than 35 in good health.

The CDR3 loop is CASSYSRPGETQYF. Written as DNA, the CDR3 is TGTGCCAGCAGTTACTCGCGCCCGGGAGAGACCCAGTACTTC. V usage is TRBV6-6 and J usage is TRBJ2-5; D ambiguous. Trimming took 0 bases from V and 4 from J, leaving 9 bases between them. Germline values: CDR1 MNHNY, CDR2 SVGAGI (reference sequence). The CDR3 has 14 residues.